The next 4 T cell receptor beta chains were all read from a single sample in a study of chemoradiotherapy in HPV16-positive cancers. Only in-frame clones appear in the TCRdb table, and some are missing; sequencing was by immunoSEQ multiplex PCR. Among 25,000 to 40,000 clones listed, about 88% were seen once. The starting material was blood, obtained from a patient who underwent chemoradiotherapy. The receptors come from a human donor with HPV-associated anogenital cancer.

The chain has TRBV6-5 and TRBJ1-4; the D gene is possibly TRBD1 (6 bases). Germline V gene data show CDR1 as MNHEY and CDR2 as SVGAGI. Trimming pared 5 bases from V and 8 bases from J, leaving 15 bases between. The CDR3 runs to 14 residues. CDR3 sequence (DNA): TGTGCCAGCAGTAACGGGGGGGCGTCGGAAAAACTGTTTTTT. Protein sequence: CASSNGGASEKLFF.

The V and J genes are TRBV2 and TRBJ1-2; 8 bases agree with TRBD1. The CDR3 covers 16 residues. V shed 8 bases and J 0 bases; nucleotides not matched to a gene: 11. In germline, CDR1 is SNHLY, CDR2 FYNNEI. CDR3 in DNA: TGTGCCAGCGCAGGGGGCGCGCATGATTCTAACTATGGCTACACCTTC. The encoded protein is CASAGGAHDSNYGYTF. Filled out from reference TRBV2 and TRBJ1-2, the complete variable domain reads EPEVTQTPSHQVTQMGQEVILRCVPISNHLYFYWYRQILGQKVEFLVSFYNNEISEKSEIFDDQFSVERPDGSNFTLKIRSTKLEDSAMYFCASAGGAHDSNYGYTFGSGTRLTVV.

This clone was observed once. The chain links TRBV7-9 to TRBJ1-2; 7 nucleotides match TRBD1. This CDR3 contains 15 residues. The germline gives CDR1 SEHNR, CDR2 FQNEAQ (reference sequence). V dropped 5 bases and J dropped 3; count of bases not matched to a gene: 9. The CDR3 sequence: CASSQQGKLDYGYTF. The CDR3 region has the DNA TGTGCCAGCAGCCAACAGGGGAAATTGGACTATGGCTACACCTTC. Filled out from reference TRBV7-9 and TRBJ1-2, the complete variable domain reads DTGVSQNPRHKITKRGQNVTFRCDPISEHNRLYWYRQTLGQGPEFLTYFQNEAQLEKSRLLSDRFSAERPKGSFSTLEIQRTEQGDSAMYLCASSQQGKLDYGYTFGSGTRLTVV.

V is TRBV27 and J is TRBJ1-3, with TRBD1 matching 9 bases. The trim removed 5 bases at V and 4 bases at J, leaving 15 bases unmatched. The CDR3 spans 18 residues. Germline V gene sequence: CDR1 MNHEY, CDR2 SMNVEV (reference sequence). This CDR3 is CASSLTIGGGTGGNTIYF. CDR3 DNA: TGTGCCAGCAGTCTCACAATTGGCGGAGGGACAGGGGGAAACACCATATATTTT.